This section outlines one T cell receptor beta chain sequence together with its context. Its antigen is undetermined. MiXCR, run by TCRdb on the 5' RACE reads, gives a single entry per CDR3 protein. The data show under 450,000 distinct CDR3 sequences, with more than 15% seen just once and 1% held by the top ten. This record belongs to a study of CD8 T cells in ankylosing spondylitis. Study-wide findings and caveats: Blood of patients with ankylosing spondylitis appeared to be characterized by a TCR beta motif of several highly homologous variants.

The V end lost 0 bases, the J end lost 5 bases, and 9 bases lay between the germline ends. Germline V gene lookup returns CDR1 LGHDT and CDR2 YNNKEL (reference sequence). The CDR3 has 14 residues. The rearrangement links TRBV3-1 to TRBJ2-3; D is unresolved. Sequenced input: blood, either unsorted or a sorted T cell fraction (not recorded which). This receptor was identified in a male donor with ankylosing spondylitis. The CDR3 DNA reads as TGTGCCAGCAGCCAAGAAGGACGGAGAGATACGCAGTATTTT. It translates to CASSQEGRRDTQYF.